The 30 T cell receptor beta chains given below trace back to one sample, sequenced in a study of blood T cell repertoires in COVID-19. Using immunoSEQ multiplex PCR, the repertoire was profiled, and TCRdb retains in-frame clones only, with some absent. The data show 85,000 or so clones, 90% to 95% seen once. The sample taken for sequencing was peripheral blood. The source of these receptors is a human donor with active COVID-19. The donor label of this sample is uncertain.

The chain recombines TRBV5-1 with TRBJ1-1; D is unclear. Germline V gene sequence: CDR1 SGHRS, CDR2 YFSETQ. CDR3 length: 14 residues. Deletions cut 0 bases from V and 1 base from J, with 7 bases between. The CDR3 reads CASSLERRNTEAFF. In DNA form, the CDR3 reads TGCGCCAGCAGCTTGGAGCGAAGGAACACTGAAGCTTTCTTT.

V is TRBV18 and J is TRBJ2-5, with 7 bases lining up with TRBD2. Per germline, CDR1 KGHSH and CDR2 LQKENI. This CDR3 is built from 15 residues. V lost 2 bases and J lost 1; bases outside the gene matches: 4. The CDR3 nucleotides are TGTGCCAGCTCACCAGGGGGGGTTTCCCAAGAGACCCAGTACTTC. It translates to CASSPGGVSQETQYF.

This chain's CDR3 is CASRPLQGDPPNNQPQHF. The CDR3 bases are TGTGCCAGCAGACCCTTACAGGGGGATCCGCCGAACAATCAGCCCCAGCATTTT. The chain carries TRBV21-1 and TRBJ1-5; the table assigns TRBD1, which was not confirmed against the DNA. TRBV21-1 is termed a pseudogene. The length of the CDR3 is 18 residues.

The rearrangement joins TRBV11-3 to TRBJ2-1, with TRBD2 identical over 8 bases. Unmatched junction bases numbered 2, after V lost 1 base and J lost 3 bases. The length of the CDR3 is 15 residues. CDR1 is SGHNT, CDR2 YENEEA, per germline. CDR3 coding DNA: TGTGCCAGCAGCTTAGGCGGGGGGATCTACAATGAGCAGTTCTTC. Protein product: CASSLGGGIYNEQFF.

V is TRBV4-1 and J is TRBJ1-1; no clear D. V lost 0 bases to trimming and J lost 12 bases, with 11 bases between them. CDR1 and CDR2 from the germline V gene are MGHRA and YSYEKL. This CDR3 region has 12 residues. CDR3 coding DNA: TGCGCCAGCAGCCAAGAGGAGGGAACGCCTTTCTTT. Translated: CASSQEEGTPFF.

This chain links TRBV24-1 with TRBJ2-3; TRBD2 matches 8 bases. Germline-derived CDR1 and CDR2 are KGHDR and SFDVKD. J gave up 6 bases and V 3 bases, and 7 bases lay outside the gene matches. There are 15 residues in the CDR3. The CDR3 is CATSDVTGREDTQYF. The DNA of the CDR3 is TGTGCCACCAGTGATGTGACCGGGAGGGAGGATACGCAGTATTTT.

This chain joins TRBV10-3 and TRBJ2-3; D is unresolved. The CDR3 is 13 residues long. With 8 bases removed from V and 1 base from J, the gap between germline ends came to 10 bases. The germline CDR1 and CDR2 sequences are ENHRY and SYGVKD. This chain's CDR3 is CAIAKKRTDTQYF. CDR3 bases: TGTGCCATCGCCAAGAAGCGCACAGATACGCAGTATTTT.

The V call is TRBV29-1, the J call TRBJ1-6, with D possibly matching TRBD1 (6 bases). Trimming removed 7 bases from V and 5 bases from J, with 12 bases in between. The length of the CDR3 is 13 residues. Germline V gives CDR1 SQVTM, CDR2 ANQGSEA. CDR3 region: CSAGDTNNSPLHF. DNA of the CDR3: TGCAGCGCCGGGGACACTAATAATTCACCCCTCCACTTT.

This clone was found a few times. The V and J genes are TRBV2 and TRBJ2-2; D remains ambiguous. The V end lost 4 bases, the J end lost 0 bases, and 9 bases lay between the germline ends. This CDR3 has 15 residues. Per the germline V gene, CDR1 is SNHLY and CDR2 is FYNNEI. The CDR3 bases are TGTGCCAGCAGTGTGGCTGGAGCGAACACCGGGGAGCTGTTTTTT. It yields the protein CASSVAGANTGELFF.

The chain employs TRBV28 and TRBJ1-5; TRBD1 is a possible D gene (5 bases). The germline V gene encodes CDR1 MDHEN and CDR2 SYDVKM. Trimming cost V 3 bases and J 6 bases, with 12 bases left between them. The CDR3 extends over 14 amino acids. The CDR3 spells CASSLGLLSQPQHF. CDR3 DNA: TGTGCCAGCAGTTTGGGGCTCCTAAGTCAGCCCCAGCATTTT.

CDR3 bases: TGTGCCACCAGCGGCCGTAAAAGCGGGAGCATCCCCGATACGCAGTATTTT. It yields the protein CATSGRKSGSIPDTQYF. The chain is built from TRBV24-1 and TRBJ2-3, with 8 bases aligning to TRBD2. This CDR3 has 17 amino acids. CDR1 is KGHDR, CDR2 SFDVKD, per germline. V trimming: 7 bases; J trimming: 6 bases; junction bases outside the gene matches: 17.

This clone was picked up one time. V and J are TRBV19 and TRBJ1-2; D gene uncertain. The ends were cut back, 6 bases at V and 2 bases at J, with 10 bases in the middle. Germline loops: CDR1 LNHDA, CDR2 SQIVND (reference sequence). The CDR3 contains 13 residues. Here the CDR3 reads CASSITPNYGYTF. In DNA form, the CDR3 reads TGTGCCAGTAGCATTACACCGAACTATGGCTACACCTTC.

The rearrangement joins TRBV5-1 to TRBJ2-1; D gene unclear. CDR1 is SGHRS and CDR2 is YFSETQ in the germline V gene. V dropped 4 bases and J dropped 2 bases, with 7 bases sitting between them. The CDR3 is 13 residues long. CDR3 nucleotide sequence: TGCGCCAGCAGCCCCAGAACCTACAATGAGCAGTTCTTC. Protein product: CASSPRTYNEQFF.

The V gene is TRBV7-2, the J gene TRBJ1-2; D is unresolved. The CDR3 covers 16 residues. Trimming left V 7 bases short and J 0 bases short, with 18 bases between. Germline CDR1 reads SGHTA; CDR2 reads FQGNSA. In DNA form, the CDR3 reads TGTGCCAGCATTTTGACCCCCGCGGCCACTAACTATGGCTACACCTTC. Translating gives CASILTPAATNYGYTF.

The genes are TRBV2 and TRBJ1-5; D gene ambiguous. Trimming shortened V by 4 bases and J by 3 bases, and 10 bases separated the two germline ends. The germline gives CDR1 SNHLY, CDR2 FYNNEI. The CDR3 has 14 amino acids. In nucleotides, the CDR3 is TGTGCCAGCAGTGTCCGGGGTGACAATCAGCCCCAGCATTTT. This encodes CASSVRGDNQPQHF.

The genes are TRBV7-2 and TRBJ1-1; D call uncertain. Germline V lookup: CDR1 SGHTA, CDR2 FQGNSA. Trimming took off 1 base at V and 6 bases at J, with 9 bases between the two ends. The CDR3 spans 13 residues. The CDR3 here is CASSLGRGSEAFF. CDR3 coding DNA: TGTGCCAGCAGCTTAGGGAGAGGCTCTGAAGCTTTCTTT.

The chain employs TRBV11-2 and TRBJ2-5; TRBD1 matches at 7 bases. This CDR3 spans 14 amino acids. Germline CDR1 and CDR2: SGHAT and FQNNGV. V dropped 5 bases and J dropped 2; count of bases not matched to a gene: 5. The CDR3 is CASSQETGQETQYF. The DNA for the CDR3 is TGTGCCAGCAGCCAGGAGACAGGGCAAGAGACCCAGTACTTC. The full variable domain, rest sourced from reference TRBV11-2 and TRBJ2-5, is EAGVAQSPRYKIIEKRQSVAFWCNPISGHATLYWYQQILGQGPKLLIQFQNNGVVDDSQLPKDRFSAERLKGVDSTLKIQPAKLEDSAVYLCASSQETGQETQYFGPGTRLLVL.

This clone was seen once. V is TRBV6-1 and J is TRBJ1-2; 7 bases match TRBD1. The CDR3 spans 15 residues. J was trimmed by 4 bases and V by 0 bases; bases with no gene match: 5. The germline CDR1 and CDR2 sequences are MNHNS and SASEGT. CDR3 sequence (DNA): TGTGCCAGCAGTGAAGCGGACAGGCTCGGCTATGGCTACACCTTC. Protein sequence: CASSEADRLGYGYTF.

The gene calls are TRBV27 and TRBJ2-3, with 12 bases that match TRBD2. V lost 2 bases to trimming and J lost 4 bases; unmatched junction nucleotides: 7. CDR1 is MNHEY, CDR2 SMNVEV, per germline (reference sequence). The CDR3 spans 17 residues. In nucleotides, the CDR3 is TGTGCCAGCAGTTTAACAACCGGGACTAGCGGGTCAGATACGCAGTATTTT. It encodes CASSLTTGTSGSDTQYF.

CDR3 loop: CASSLGYGQFSYEQYF. The CDR3 coding sequence is TGTGCCAGCAGCTTAGGCTATGGACAGTTCAGCTACGAGCAGTACTTC. The chain joins TRBV7-6 to TRBJ2-7; possibly TRBD1 for D (6 bases). CDR3 length: 16 amino acids. Germline V CDR1 and CDR2: SGHVS, FNYEAQ. Trimming removed 1 base from V and 3 bases from J, with 16 bases in between.

This chain joins TRBV21-1 and TRBJ1-4; the table's D call of TRBD1 was not tested on the DNA. TRBV21-1 is listed as a pseudogene. The CDR3 consists of 15 residues. In DNA form, the CDR3 reads TGTGCCAGCAGCAAAGGAGGAGACAGGGGGAAAAAACTGTTTTTT. Amino acids: CASSKGGDRGKKLFF.

This chain joins TRBV9 and TRBJ2-5, with 7 bases that match TRBD1. The CDR3 has 18 residues. The germline V gene encodes CDR1 SGDLS and CDR2 YYNGEE. Germline trimming cut 2 bases from V and 0 bases from J; bases unmatched to any gene: 13. CDR3 sequence: CASSVHTPGQMYQETQYF. DNA of the CDR3: TGTGCCAGCAGCGTCCATACTCCGGGACAGATGTACCAAGAGACCCAGTACTTC.

CDR3 in amino acids: CASSVGTGQETQYF. CDR3 coding DNA: TGTGCCAGCAGCGTGGGGACAGGCCAAGAGACCCAGTACTTC. The V gene is TRBV9, the J gene TRBJ2-5, with 8 bases fitting TRBD1. The CDR3 consists of 14 residues. The ends lost 2 bases at V and 1 base at J; junction bases unmatched: 1. Germline loops: CDR1 SGDLS, CDR2 YYNGEE.

V and J are TRBV5-1 and TRBJ2-7; a possible D gene is TRBD1 (6 bases). This CDR3 comprises 14 residues. From germline, CDR1 is SGHRS and CDR2 YFSETQ. The V end was cut by 4 bases, the J end by 2 bases, with 13 bases between. Written as DNA, the CDR3 is TGCGCCAGCAGCCCCGCGACAGGAGCCTACGAGCAGTACTTC. As protein: CASSPATGAYEQYF.

The chain couples TRBV5-1 to TRBJ2-6, with D possibly matching TRBD1 (6 bases). Per germline, CDR1 SGHRS and CDR2 YFSETQ. V lost 5 bases to trimming and J lost 0 bases, with 12 bases between them. This CDR3 has 16 residues. CDR3 sequence: CASSVGHRSGANVLTF. CDR3 DNA sequence: TGCGCCAGCAGTGTGGGACACCGCTCTGGGGCCAACGTCCTGACTTTC.

The chain joins TRBV21-1 to TRBJ1-2; no check of the table's D call, TRBD1, against the DNA was made. TRBV21-1 is marked as a pseudogene. The CDR3 totals 17 residues. The CDR3 region has the DNA TGTGCCAGCAGCAAAGCCGGGACAGGGATTTATTACTATGGCTACACCTTC. Residues: CASSKAGTGIYYYGYTF.

The chain employs TRBV10-3 and TRBJ2-2; 9 bases align to TRBD2. Looked up from germline, CDR1 is ENHRY and CDR2 is SYGVKD. V was pared by 10 bases and J by 2 bases, with 14 bases of the junction left unmatched. This CDR3 is built from 17 residues. The CDR3 loop reads CATLEGSGGVNTGELFF. CDR3 sequence (DNA): TGTGCCACCCTGGAAGGTAGCGGGGGAGTAAACACCGGGGAGCTGTTTTTT.

This sequence joins TRBV25-1 and TRBJ1-2; 7 bases line up with TRBD1. The J segment lost 2 bases and the V segment lost 2 bases, leaving 11 bases of the junction unmatched. From germline, CDR1 is MGHDK and CDR2 SYGVNS. The CDR3 contains 17 residues. In DNA, the CDR3 is TGTGCCAGCAGTGAAGCAGCAGGGGGAAGAGGCAACTATGGCTACACCTTC. It codes for CASSEAAGGRGNYGYTF.

The chain recombines TRBV7-2 with TRBJ2-1; D remains ambiguous. Per the germline V gene, CDR1 is SGHTA and CDR2 is FQGNSA. The V and J ends lost 5 bases and 12 bases respectively, with 20 bases between them. The CDR3 loop spans 14 amino acids. CDR3 protein: CASSLSPAVGGQFF. In nucleotides, the CDR3 is TGTGCCAGCAGCCTTTCGCCGGCGGTTGGTGGGCAGTTCTTC.

The gene calls are TRBV28 and TRBJ2-7, with D maybe TRBD1 (6 bases). V lost 3 bases, J lost 2 bases, and 8 bases lay in between. CDR1 is MDHEN and CDR2 is SYDVKM in the germline V gene. This CDR3 has 13 residues. The CDR3 spells CASSLQGTYEQYF. Written as DNA, the CDR3 is TGTGCCAGCAGTTTGCAGGGGACCTACGAGCAGTACTTC.